This TCR beta chain derives from a study of blood T cell repertoires in COVID-19. There are a few counts of this clone. CDR1 and CDR2 (germline): GTSNPN, SVGIG (reference sequence). CDR3 length: 16 residues. The trim removed 5 bases at V and 5 bases at J, leaving 9 bases unmatched. Original processing notes: Estimates of nucleated cell counts were drawn from the amplification of reference gene primers. Measured with immunoSEQ multiplex PCR; TCRdb has only the in-frame clones, and not every one. That table gives V, J and clone size, and the DNA gave D and trimming. The sample consists of 180,000 or so clones, around four fifths of them appearing once.

V and J are TRBV30 and TRBJ1-6, with 10 bases lining up with TRBD1. Sequencing was done on a sample of PBMCs or T cells enriched from blood (not recorded which). The receptor was derived from a woman aged 60-75 years who had recovered from COVID-19. CDR3 DNA: TGTGCCTGGCAGGGACAGGGGATGGGGAATAATTCACCCCTCCACTTT. Its protein is CAWQGQGMGNNSPLHF.